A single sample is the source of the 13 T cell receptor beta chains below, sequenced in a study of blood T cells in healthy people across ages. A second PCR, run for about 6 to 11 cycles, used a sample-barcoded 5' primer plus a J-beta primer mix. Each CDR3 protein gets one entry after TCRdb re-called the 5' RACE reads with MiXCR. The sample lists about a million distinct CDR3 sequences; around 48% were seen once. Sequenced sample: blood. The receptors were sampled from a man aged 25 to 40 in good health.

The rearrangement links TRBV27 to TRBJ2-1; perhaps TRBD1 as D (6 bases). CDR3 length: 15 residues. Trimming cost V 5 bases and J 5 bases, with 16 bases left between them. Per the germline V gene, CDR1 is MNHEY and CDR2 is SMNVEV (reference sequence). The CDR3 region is CASSEDRINHNEQFF. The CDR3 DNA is TGTGCCAGCAGTGAGGACAGAATAAATCACAATGAGCAGTTCTTC.

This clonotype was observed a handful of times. CDR3 nucleotide sequence: TGTGCCAGCAGCAAGTTTAGGGAAGCGGGGGGGAACTTCAATGAGCAGTTCTTC. Protein: CASSKFREAGGNFNEQFF. The chain employs TRBV21-1 and TRBJ2-1; TRBD2, the table's D call, was not compared with the DNA. TRBV21-1 is classified as a pseudogene. This CDR3 contains 18 residues.

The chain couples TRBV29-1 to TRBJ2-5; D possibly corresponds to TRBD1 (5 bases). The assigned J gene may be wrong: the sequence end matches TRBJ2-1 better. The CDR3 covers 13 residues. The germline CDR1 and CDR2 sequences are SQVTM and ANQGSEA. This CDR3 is CSVDRVGQETQFF. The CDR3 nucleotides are TGCAGCGTTGACAGGGTTGGCCAAGAGACCCAGTTCTTC.

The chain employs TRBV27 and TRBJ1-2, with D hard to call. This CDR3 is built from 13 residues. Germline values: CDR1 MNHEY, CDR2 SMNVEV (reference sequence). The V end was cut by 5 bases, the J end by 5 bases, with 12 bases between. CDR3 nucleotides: TGTGCCAGCAGTACGGTGACGGATTATGGCTACACCTTC. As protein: CASSTVTDYGYTF.

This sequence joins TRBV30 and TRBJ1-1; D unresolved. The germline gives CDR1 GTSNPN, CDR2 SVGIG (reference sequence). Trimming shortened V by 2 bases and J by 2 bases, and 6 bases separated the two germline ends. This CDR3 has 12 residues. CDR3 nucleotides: TGTGCCTGGAGTCAGCCAAACACTGAAGCTTTCTTT. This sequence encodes CAWSQPNTEAFF.

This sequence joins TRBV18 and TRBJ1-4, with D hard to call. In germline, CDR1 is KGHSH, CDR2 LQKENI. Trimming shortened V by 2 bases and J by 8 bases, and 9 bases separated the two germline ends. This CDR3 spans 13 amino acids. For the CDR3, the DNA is TGTGCCAGCTCACCAGGGCTCGGAGAAAAACTGTTTTTT. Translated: CASSPGLGEKLFF.

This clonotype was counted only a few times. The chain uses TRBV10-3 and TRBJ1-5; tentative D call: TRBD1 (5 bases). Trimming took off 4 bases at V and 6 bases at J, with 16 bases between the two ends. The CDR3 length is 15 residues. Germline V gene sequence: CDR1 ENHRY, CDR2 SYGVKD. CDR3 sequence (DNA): TGTGCCATCAGTGCGTGGCAGATCCAGGGTCAGCCCCAGCATTTT. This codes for CAISAWQIQGQPQHF.

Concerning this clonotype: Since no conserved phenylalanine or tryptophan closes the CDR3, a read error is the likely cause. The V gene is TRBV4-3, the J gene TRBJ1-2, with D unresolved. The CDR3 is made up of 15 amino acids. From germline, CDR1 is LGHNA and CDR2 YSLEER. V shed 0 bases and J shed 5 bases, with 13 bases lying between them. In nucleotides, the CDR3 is TGCGCCAGCAGCCAAGATTTACCGGCCTTGTATGGCTACACCGTC. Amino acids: CASSQDLPALYGYTV.

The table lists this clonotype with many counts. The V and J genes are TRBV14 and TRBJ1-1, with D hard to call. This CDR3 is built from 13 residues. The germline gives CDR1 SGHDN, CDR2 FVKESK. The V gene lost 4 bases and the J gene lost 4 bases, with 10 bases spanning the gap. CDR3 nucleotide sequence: TGTGCCAGCAGCCGACGCCCGGGCACTGAAGCTTTCTTT. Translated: CASSRRPGTEAFF.

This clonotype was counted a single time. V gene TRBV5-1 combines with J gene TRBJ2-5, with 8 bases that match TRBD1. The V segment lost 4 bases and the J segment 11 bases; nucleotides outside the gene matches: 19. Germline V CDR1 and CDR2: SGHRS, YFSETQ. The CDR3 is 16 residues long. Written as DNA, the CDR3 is TGCGCCAGCAGCCCAGACCCGGACAGGGTTGGCAATGAGCAGTACTTC. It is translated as CASSPDPDRVGNEQYF.

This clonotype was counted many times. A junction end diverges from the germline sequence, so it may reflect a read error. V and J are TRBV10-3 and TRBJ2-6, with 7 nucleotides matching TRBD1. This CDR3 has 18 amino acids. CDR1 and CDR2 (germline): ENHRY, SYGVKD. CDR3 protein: CATSLIGDSHSGANVLTF. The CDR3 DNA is TGTGCCACCAGTCTTATTGGGGACAGCCACTCTGGGGCCAACGTCCTGACTTTC.

The CDR3 sequence is CASKRGEGLGEQFF. CDR3 coding DNA: TGTGCCAGCAAGCGGGGGGAGGGCCTCGGGGAGCAGTTCTTC. This chain connects TRBV2 to TRBJ2-1, with 9 bases fitting TRBD2. V shed 7 bases, J shed 10 bases, and the junction held 11 bases outside the gene matches. The CDR3 spans 14 residues. Germline V gene sequence: CDR1 SNHLY, CDR2 FYNNEI.

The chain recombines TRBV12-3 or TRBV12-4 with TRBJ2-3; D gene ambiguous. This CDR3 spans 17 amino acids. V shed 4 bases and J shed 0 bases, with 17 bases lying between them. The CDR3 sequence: CASSSPRSWASTDTQYF. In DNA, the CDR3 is TGTGCCAGCAGTTCCCCCCGTTCTTGGGCTAGCACAGATACGCAGTATTTT.